This T cell receptor (beta chain) is drawn from a study of blood T cell repertoires in COVID-19. Sequenced by immunoSEQ multiplex PCR; TCRdb stores in-frame clones only, minus some. This table holds 200,000 to 250,000 clones, approximately 80% found once. V lost 0 bases and J lost 9, with 9 bases in between. The V gene's germline CDR1 is PRHDT and CDR2 FYEKMQ (reference sequence). The CDR3 contains 13 residues. The receptor comes from a man in his forties who had recovered from COVID-19. The genes are TRBV13 and TRBJ2-1; maybe TRBD2 (6 bases). Sequencing was done on a sample of PBMCs or T cells enriched from blood (not recorded which). For the CDR3, the DNA is TGTGCCAGCAGCTTAGGGGCTAGCGCTGAGCAGTTCTTC. Residues: CASSLGASAEQFF.